These 9 T cell receptor beta chains were sequenced from one sample in a study of blood T cell repertoires in COVID-19. Libraries were prepared by immunoSEQ multiplex PCR; TCRdb keeps only in-frame clonotypes and omits some of them. The table records 150,000 to 200,000 clones, approximately 83% of them present only once. The material sequenced was peripheral blood. The receptor source for this set is a man aged 55 to 70 with acute or convalescent COVID-19.

The V gene is TRBV5-1, the J gene TRBJ2-1; tentative D call: TRBD2 (6 bases). Per the germline V gene, CDR1 is SGHRS and CDR2 is YFSETQ. The CDR3 sequence is 16 residues long. V lost 2 bases, J lost 0 bases, and 12 bases lay in between. For the CDR3, the DNA is TGCGCCAGCAGCTTAGTAGCGGCCAGCTCCTACAATGAGCAGTTCTTC. This translates into CASSLVAASSYNEQFF.

The chain uses TRBV4-2 and TRBJ2-2; the match to TRBD2 covers 7 bases. The germline gives CDR1 LGHNA, CDR2 YNFKEQ. This CDR3 spans 16 amino acids. With V trimmed by 0 bases and J by 4 bases, 5 bases remained unmatched. The CDR3: CASSQEGGSGTGELFF. CDR3 nucleotides: TGTGCCAGCAGCCAAGAGGGCGGGAGTGGCACCGGGGAGCTGTTTTTT.

This clone was detected a few times. The genes are TRBV2 and TRBJ2-3; D is possibly TRBD2 (6 bases). The germline V and J ends were trimmed by 4 bases and 3 bases, with 14 bases remaining between them. CDR3 length equals 15 residues. Germline CDR1 and CDR2: SNHLY and FYNNEI. CDR3 loop: CASSGRGGGTDTQYF. The CDR3 nucleotides read TGTGCCAGCAGTGGTCGAGGTGGGGGGACAGATACGCAGTATTTT.

J is TRBJ2-2 and V is TRBV9, with 12 bases aligning to TRBD2. The CDR3 totals 17 residues. The germline V gene encodes CDR1 SGDLS and CDR2 YYNGEE. With 3 bases clipped from V and 3 bases from J, the junction kept 6 bases outside the gene matches. CDR3 nucleotides: TGTGCCAGCAGCGCCTTCGGACTAGCGGGATACACCGGGGAGCTGTTTTTT. Its translation is CASSAFGLAGYTGELFF.

This chain links TRBV28 with TRBJ2-7; the D is unclear. This CDR3 region has 14 residues. V gave up 3 bases and J gave up 1 base, with 10 bases separating them. The germline gives CDR1 MDHEN, CDR2 SYDVKM. CDR3 region: CASSFPGSSYEQYF. The CDR3 DNA reads TGTGCCAGCAGTTTTCCGGGTTCTTCCTACGAGCAGTACTTC.

This clone was observed once. V usage is TRBV5-1 and J usage is TRBJ1-2, with 7 bases lining up with TRBD1. Per the germline V gene, CDR1 is SGHRS and CDR2 is YFSETQ. The V gene end was trimmed by 4 bases and the J gene end by 8 bases; junction bases not matched to a gene: 11. The CDR3 totals 14 residues. The CDR3 DNA sequence: TGCGCCAGCAGCCCCGACCGGACAGGCGGGGGCTACACCTTC. Residues: CASSPDRTGGGYTF.

The chain uses TRBV18 and TRBJ2-5; TRBD1 agrees at 10 bases. The CDR3 is 14 residues long. V lost 6 bases to trimming and J lost 2 bases; unmatched junction nucleotides: 3. The germline V gene encodes CDR1 KGHSH and CDR2 LQKENI. In DNA form, the CDR3 reads TGTGCCAGCTCCCAGGGACAGGGGCAAGAGACCCAGTACTTC. It translates to CASSQGQGQETQYF.

The chain has TRBV27 and TRBJ1-1; the D gene is possibly TRBD1 (5 bases). The V gene's germline CDR1 is MNHEY and CDR2 SMNVEV (reference sequence). Between the trimmed V and J ends, which lost 4 bases and 3 bases, there was a span of 15 bases. This CDR3 has 15 residues. The CDR3 nucleotides read TGTGCCAGCAGTTACAACGGACGGGGGGACACTGAAGCTTTCTTT. This sequence encodes CASSYNGRGDTEAFF.

J is TRBJ2-3 and V is TRBV5-1, with 11 bases matching TRBD2. Germline loops: CDR1 SGHRS, CDR2 YFSETQ. The CDR3 sequence is 14 residues long. With V trimmed by 5 bases and J by 7 bases, 6 bases remained unmatched. CDR3 coding DNA: TGCGCCAGCAGTATAGCGGGAGGGCAAAATACGCAGTATTTT. Translated, it gives CASSIAGGQNTQYF.